The T cell receptor beta chain described here comes from a study of T cell responses to AZD1222 COVID-19 vaccine. Regarding the study as a whole: Two doses of AZD1222 preceded a rise in Spike-specific TCR breadth and depth. White British donors predominated, females outnumbered males, and clonal diversity was possibly underestimated.

Germline V gene data show CDR1 as LNHDA and CDR2 as SQIVND (reference sequence). V lost 3 bases and J lost 5, with 13 bases in between. The CDR3 is 14 residues long. This clone was seen just once. Its specificity is unknown. Method: immunoSEQ multiplex PCR; TCRdb's copy keeps in-frame clones and lacks some. The sample records some 150,000 clones, 88% being singletons. Researchers grouped second doses given at about 4 or about 12 weeks into one pool. V and J are TRBV19 and TRBJ1-1; D perhaps matches TRBD1 (5 bases). The starting material was peripheral blood, obtained 28 days after the second AZD1222 dose. This sequence was found in an adult who received the AZD1222 COVID-19 vaccine. The CDR3 loop is CASSIVGGVTEAFF. CDR3 nucleotides: TGTGCCAGTAGTATCGTTGGGGGGGTGACTGAAGCTTTCTTT. The complete variable domain, with remaining parts taken from reference TRBV19 and TRBJ1-1, reads DGGITQSPKYLFRKEGQNVTLSCEQNLNHDAMYWYRQDPGQGLRLIYYSQIVNDFQKGDIAEGYSVSREKKESFPLTVTSAQKNPTAFYLCASSIVGGVTEAFFGQGTRLTVV.